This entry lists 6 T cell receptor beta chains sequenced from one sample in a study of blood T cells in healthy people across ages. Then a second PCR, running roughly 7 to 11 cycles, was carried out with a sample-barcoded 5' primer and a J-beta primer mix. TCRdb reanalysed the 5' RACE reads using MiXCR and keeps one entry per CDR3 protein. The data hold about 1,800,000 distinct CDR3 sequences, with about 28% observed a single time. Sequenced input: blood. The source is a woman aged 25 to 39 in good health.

CDR3 loop: CASSNLTRAAAKNIQYF. CDR3 sequence (DNA): TGTGCCAGCAGCAATTTGACCCGGGCCGCGGCCAAAAACATTCAGTACTTC. This chain links TRBV21-1 with TRBJ2-4; TRBD1, the D gene given by the table, was not confirmed from the DNA. TRBV21-1 is a known pseudogene. The length of the CDR3 is 17 residues.

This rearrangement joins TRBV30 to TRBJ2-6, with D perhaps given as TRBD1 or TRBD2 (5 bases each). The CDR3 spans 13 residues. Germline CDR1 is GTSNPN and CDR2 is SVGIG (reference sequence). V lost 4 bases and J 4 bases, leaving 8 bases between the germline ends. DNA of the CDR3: TGTGCCTGGACAGGGACCGGGGCCAACGTCCTGACTTTC. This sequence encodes CAWTGTGANVLTF.

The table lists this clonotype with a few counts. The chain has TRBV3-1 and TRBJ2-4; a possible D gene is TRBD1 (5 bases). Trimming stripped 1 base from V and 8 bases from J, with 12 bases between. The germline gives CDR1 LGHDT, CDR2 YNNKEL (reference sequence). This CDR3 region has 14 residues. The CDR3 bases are TGTGCCAGCAGCCAAGCGGACGGCAGGGACATTCAGTACTTC. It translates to CASSQADGRDIQYF.

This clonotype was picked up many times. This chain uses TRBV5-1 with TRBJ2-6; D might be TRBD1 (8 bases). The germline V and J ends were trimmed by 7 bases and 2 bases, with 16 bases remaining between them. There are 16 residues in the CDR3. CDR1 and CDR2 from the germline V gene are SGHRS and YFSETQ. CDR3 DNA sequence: TGCGCCAGCGGGAAACAGGGGGGGACTGGGGCCAACGTCCTGACTTTC. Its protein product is CASGKQGGTGANVLTF.

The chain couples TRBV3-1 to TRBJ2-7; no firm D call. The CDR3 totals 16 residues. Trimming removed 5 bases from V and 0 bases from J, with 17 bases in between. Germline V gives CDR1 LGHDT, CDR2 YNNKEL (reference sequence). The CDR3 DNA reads TGTGCCAGCAGCTCAGACAACTCAGCCAGCTCCTACGAGCAGTACTTC. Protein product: CASSSDNSASSYEQYF.

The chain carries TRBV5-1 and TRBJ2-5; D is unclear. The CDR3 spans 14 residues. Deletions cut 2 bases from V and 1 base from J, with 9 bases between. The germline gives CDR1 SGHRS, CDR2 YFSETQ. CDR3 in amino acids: CASSFRLPQETQYF. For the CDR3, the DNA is TGCGCCAGCAGCTTTAGACTGCCCCAAGAGACCCAGTACTTC.